A selection of T cell receptor beta chains follows, all from one sample in a study of T cell repertoires in cytomegalovirus infection. TCRdb redid the calling of the reads with MiXCR, one entry per CDR3 protein. The sample lists about 310,000 distinct CDR3 sequences; 25% were seen once. These receptors lack a known antigen. The sequencing here drew on cultured PBMCs, taken from culture after CMV antigen stimulation. The receptors were sampled from a human donor in good health (CMV status not recorded). Some clones in this sample may be carry-over from other donors' samples. CDR3s include the opening cysteine and the closing phenylalanine or tryptophan. A D gene is named only where the DNA matches it firmly. Clone size is stated in some rows and not others, as once, few, many or a class when expanded.

TGTGCCAGCAGCTTAGTAGGGACTAGTTTTCTCTACGAGCAGTACTTC,CASSLVGTSFLYEQYF,-,TRBJ2-7,TRBD2,TRBV7-9
TGTGCCAGCAGGAAGACAGGGGAGAATGAAAAACTGTTTTTT,CASRKTGENEKLFF,few,TRBJ1-4,TRBD1,TRBV12-3/TRBV12-4
TGTGCCAGCAGCTTAACCTCGCCCCCCACAGATACGCAGTATTTT,CASSLTSPPTDTQYF,many,TRBJ2-3,-,TRBV7-6
TGTGCCAGCAGCGGACCCACTGGGGAGACCCAGTACTTC,CASSGPTGETQYF,-,TRBJ2-5,-,TRBV12-3/TRBV12-4
TGTGCCAGCAGTTCCCAACAGGGGACCGGCTACACCTTC,CASSSQQGTGYTF,many,TRBJ1-2,TRBD1,TRBV6-2/TRBV6-3
TGTGCCAGCAGCTTAACGACCGGGACTAGCGCCGGAAATGAGCAGTTCTTC,CASSLTTGTSAGNEQFF,few,TRBJ2-1,TRBD2,TRBV7-3
TGTGCCAGCAGCTTAGTGTTCGGTGCGGAAGGACCCAATGAGCAGTTCTTC,CASSLVFGAEGPNEQFF,many,TRBJ2-1,-,TRBV7-9
TGTGCCAGCAGCCGGGACAGATTGAGCTCCTACAATGAGCAGTTCTTC,CASSRDRLSSYNEQFF,few,TRBJ2-1,TRBD1,TRBV7-3
TGTGCCAGCAGCTTATGGGCAGGGACCTCCTACGAGCAGTACTTC,CASSLWAGTSYEQYF,many,TRBJ2-7,-,TRBV7-2
TGTGCCAGCAGCTTATGGGGGAAGTGGACTAGCGGTCCCGGGGACTACGAGCAGTACTTC,CASSLWGKWTSGPGDYEQYF,many,TRBJ2-7,TRBD2,TRBV11-1
TGTGCCAGCAGTTCCGCCTCAGGGGGCGCGGCGCAGTATTTT,CASSSASGGAAQYF,many,TRBJ2-3,TRBD1,TRBV6-2/TRBV6-3
TGTGCCAGCAGTGTGATCGTCCCCGCCGGGACTGCTGTGATTGAGCAGTTCTTC,CASSVIVPAGTAVIEQFF,-,TRBJ2-1,-,TRBV6-6
TGTGCCAGCAGCTTGGTTTCCCAGAGGAACACTGAAGCTTTCTTT,CASSLVSQRNTEAFF,many,TRBJ1-1,-,TRBV5-4
TGTGCCAGTAGTATCCAAGGACAGGGGAGGAATTCACCCCTCCACTTT,CASSIQGQGRNSPLHF,few,TRBJ1-6,TRBD1,TRBV19
TGTGCCAGCAGTTTTGAGGGGAACTATGGCTACACCTTC,CASSFEGNYGYTF,-,TRBJ1-2,-,TRBV27
TGCAGCGTCAACCGGGACACAGGCTACTATGGCTACACCTTC,CSVNRDTGYYGYTF,few,TRBJ1-2,-,TRBV29-1
TGTGCCAGCAGTTCCACCCCCCCGGGACACAGTTCCTACGAGCAGTACTTC,CASSSTPPGHSSYEQYF,few,TRBJ2-7,-,TRBV6-5
TGTGCCAGCAGCCCCCAAGATAACCTAGCGGGGCTGGTCTACGAGCAGTACTTC,CASSPQDNLAGLVYEQYF,-,TRBJ2-7,TRBD2,TRBV3-1